Here is one TCR beta chain with its context. With 3 bases clipped from V and 6 bases from J, the junction kept 5 bases outside the gene matches. CDR3 length: 14 residues. The germline V gene has CDR1 LNHNV and CDR2 YYDKDF (reference sequence). The sample originates from a study of blood T cell repertoires in COVID-19. Background on the study: Acute and convalescent COVID-19 samples came from the United States, Italy and Spain.

Clones were read by immunoSEQ multiplex PCR, and TCRdb kept only the in-frame ones, dropping some. The table has roughly 160,000 clones, about four fifths seen once. The sequenced sample was peripheral blood. The receptor's source is a woman of 80 years or more with acute or convalescent COVID-19. The genes are TRBV15 and TRBJ2-4; 7 bases line up with TRBD2. The CDR3 sequence is CATSRAASGNIQYF. The CDR3 DNA reads TGTGCCACCAGCAGGGCGGCTAGCGGAAACATTCAGTACTTC.